This T cell receptor (beta chain) was documented in a study of blood T cell repertoires in COVID-19. Study-wide context: Samples representing acute and convalescent COVID-19 were sourced from the United States, Italy and Spain. PBMCs, B-cell-depleted T cells, or T cells provided the cDNA or gDNA that made up the material.

Original processing notes: Estimated nucleated cell counts came from reference gene primer amplification. TCRdb's copy holds only in-frame clones and misses some; the assay was immunoSEQ multiplex PCR. The V and J calls and clone size were taken over from that table, and D and trimming were inferred from the DNA. The sample carries around 260,000 clones, approximately 86% recorded once. Trimming took 6 bases from V and 7 from J; bases not matched to a gene: 5. This CDR3 contains 13 residues. Germline values: CDR1 WSHSY, CDR2 SAAADI. The sequenced sample was peripheral blood. V and J are TRBV10-2 and TRBJ1-1; 10 bases agree with TRBD1. The TCR was taken from a human donor in a cohort sampled during active COVID-19. The CDR3 loop is CASRTGGTLEAFF. The CDR3 DNA is TGCGCCAGCAGGACAGGGGGCACACTTGAAGCTTTCTTT.